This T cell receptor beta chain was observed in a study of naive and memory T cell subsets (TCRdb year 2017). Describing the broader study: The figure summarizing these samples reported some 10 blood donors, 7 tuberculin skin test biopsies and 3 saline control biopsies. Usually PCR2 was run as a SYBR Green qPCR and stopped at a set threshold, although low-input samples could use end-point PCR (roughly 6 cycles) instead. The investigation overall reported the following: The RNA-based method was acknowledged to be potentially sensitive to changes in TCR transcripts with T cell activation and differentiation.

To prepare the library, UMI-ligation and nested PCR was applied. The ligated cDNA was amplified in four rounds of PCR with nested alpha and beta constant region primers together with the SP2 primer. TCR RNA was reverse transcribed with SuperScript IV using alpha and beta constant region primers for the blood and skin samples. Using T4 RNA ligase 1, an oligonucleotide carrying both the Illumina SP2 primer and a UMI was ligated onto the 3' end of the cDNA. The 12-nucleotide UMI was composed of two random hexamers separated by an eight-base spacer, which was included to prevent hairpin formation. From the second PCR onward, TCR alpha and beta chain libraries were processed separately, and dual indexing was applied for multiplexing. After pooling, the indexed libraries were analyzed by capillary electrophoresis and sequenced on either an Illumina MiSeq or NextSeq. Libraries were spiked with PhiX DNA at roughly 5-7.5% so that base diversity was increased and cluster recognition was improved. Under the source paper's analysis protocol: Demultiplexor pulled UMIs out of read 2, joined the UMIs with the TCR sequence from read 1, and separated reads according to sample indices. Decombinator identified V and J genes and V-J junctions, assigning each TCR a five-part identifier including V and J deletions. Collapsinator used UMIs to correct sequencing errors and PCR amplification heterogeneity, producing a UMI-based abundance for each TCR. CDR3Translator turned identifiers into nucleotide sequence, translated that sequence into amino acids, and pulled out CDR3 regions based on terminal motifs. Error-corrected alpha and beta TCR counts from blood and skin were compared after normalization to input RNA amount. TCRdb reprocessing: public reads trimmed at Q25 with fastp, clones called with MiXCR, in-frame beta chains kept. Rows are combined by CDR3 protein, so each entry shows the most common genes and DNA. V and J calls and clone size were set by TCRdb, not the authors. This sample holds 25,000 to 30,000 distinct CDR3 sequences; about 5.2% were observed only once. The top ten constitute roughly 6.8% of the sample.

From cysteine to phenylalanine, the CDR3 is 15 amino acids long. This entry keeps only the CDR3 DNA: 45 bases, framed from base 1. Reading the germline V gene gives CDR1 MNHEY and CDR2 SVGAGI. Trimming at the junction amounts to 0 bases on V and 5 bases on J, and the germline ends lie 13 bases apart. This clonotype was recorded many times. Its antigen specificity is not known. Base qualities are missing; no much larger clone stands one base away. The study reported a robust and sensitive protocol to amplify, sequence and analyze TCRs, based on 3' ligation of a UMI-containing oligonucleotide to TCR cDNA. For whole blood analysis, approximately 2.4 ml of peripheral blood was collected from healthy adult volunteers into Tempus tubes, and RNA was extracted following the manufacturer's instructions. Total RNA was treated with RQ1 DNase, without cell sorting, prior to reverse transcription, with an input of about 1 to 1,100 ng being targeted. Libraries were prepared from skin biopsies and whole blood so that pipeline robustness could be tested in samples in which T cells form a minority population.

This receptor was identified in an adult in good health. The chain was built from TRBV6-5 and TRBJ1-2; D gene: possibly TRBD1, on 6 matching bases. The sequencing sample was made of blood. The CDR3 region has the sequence CASSYSDRRQYGYTF. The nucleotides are TGTGCCAGCAGTTACTCGGACAGACGTCAGTATGGCTACACCTTC.